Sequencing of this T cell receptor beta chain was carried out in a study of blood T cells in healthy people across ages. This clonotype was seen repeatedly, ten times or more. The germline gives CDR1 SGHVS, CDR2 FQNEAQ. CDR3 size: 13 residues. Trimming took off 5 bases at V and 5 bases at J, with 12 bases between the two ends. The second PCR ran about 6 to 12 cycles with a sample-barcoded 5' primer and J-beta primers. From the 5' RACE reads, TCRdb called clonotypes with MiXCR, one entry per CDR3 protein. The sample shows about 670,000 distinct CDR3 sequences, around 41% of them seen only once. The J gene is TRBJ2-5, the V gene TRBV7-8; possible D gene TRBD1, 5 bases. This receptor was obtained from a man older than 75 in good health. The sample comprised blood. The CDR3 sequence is CASSPQGWETQYF. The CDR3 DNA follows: TGTGCCAGCAGCCCGCAGGGATGGGAGACCCAGTACTTC.